One T cell receptor beta chain is described in this entry. The junction does not match germline at one end; this may be a read error. A sample-barcoded 5' primer and a J-beta primer mix were used in a second PCR of about 6 to 11 cycles. TCRdb passed the 5' RACE reads through MiXCR, listing each CDR3 protein once. The data contain fewer than 650,000 distinct CDR3 sequences, roughly a quarter of them seen just once; the ten biggest clones take up approximately 3.7%. The CDR3 spans 14 residues. Per the germline V gene, CDR1 is DFQATT and CDR2 is SNEGSKA (reference sequence). The data stem from a study of blood T cells in healthy people across ages. The same specimen was also included in a second study, on T cells of mothers and their children.

The clonotype comes from a boy younger than 10 in good health. Sequences were obtained from blood. The gene calls are TRBV20-1 and TRBJ2-3, with 7 bases matching TRBD2. CDR3 bases: TGCAGTGCTAGATGGGGCGGGAGCACAGATGCGCAGTATTTT. Protein product: CSARWGGSTDAQYF.